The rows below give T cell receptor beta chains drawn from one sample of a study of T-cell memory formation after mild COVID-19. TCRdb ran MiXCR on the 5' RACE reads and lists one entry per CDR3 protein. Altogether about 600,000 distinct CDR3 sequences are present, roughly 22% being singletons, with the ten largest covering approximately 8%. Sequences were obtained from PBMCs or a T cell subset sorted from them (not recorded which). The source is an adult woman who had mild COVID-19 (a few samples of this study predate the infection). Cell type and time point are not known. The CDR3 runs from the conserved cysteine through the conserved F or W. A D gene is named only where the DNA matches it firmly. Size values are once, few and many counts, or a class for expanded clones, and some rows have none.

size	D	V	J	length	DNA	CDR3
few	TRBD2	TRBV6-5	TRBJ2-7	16	TGTGCCAGCAGCAGGACTAGCGGGATAAGGTCCTACGAGCAGTACTTC	CASSRTSGIRSYEQYF
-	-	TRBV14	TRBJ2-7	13	TGTGCCAGCAGCCAAGGCAACTCCTACGAGCAGTACTTC	CASSQGNSYEQYF
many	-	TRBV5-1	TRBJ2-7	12	TGTGCCAGCAGCTTAAGCTCCTACGAGCAGTACTTC	CASSLSSYEQYF
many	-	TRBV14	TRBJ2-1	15	TGTGCCAGCAGCCGTCAGGGGCCGATCGGAATAGAGCAGTTCTTC	CASSRQGPIGIEQFF
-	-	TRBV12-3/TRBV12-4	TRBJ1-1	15	TGTGCCAGCAGCTTCGAACCCCAGGGGTCTAGTGAAGCTTTCTTT	CASSFEPQGSSEAFF
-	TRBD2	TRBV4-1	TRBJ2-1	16	TGCGCCAGCAGCCACCGACTAGCGGGGGACGAGAATGAGCAGTTCTTC	CASSHRLAGDENEQFF
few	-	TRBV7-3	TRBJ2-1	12	TGTGCCAGCAGCCCAGGGACAAGTGAGCAGTTCTTC	CASSPGTSEQFF
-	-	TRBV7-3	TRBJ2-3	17	TGTGCCAGCAGCTTAGGGTCGGGCAGGGTACCCACAGATACGCAGTATTTT	CASSLGSGRVPTDTQYF
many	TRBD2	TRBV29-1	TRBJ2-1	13	TGCAGCGTTGGCCCGGGGGGCTACAATGAGCAGTTCTTC	CSVGPGGYNEQFF
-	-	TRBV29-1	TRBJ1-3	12	TGCAGCGTTGGACTGGGAGGAAACACCATATATTTT	CSVGLGGNTIYF
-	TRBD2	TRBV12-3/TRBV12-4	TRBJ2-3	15	TGTGCCAGCAGTTTTAGCGGGGGGGCAACAGATACGCAGTATTTT	CASSFSGGATDTQYF
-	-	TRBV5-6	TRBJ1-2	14	TGTGCCAGCAGCTTGGAACGGAGAAACTATGGCTACACCTTC	CASSLERRNYGYTF
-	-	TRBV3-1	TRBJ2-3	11	TGTGCCAGCAGCCAAGGAGGCTCGCAGTATTTT	CASSQGGSQYF
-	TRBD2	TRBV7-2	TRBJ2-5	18	TGTGCCAGCAGCCCGGGACTAGCGGGAGGGGGAGAAAAAGAGACCCAGTACTTC	CASSPGLAGGGEKETQYF
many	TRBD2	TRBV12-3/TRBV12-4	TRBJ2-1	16	TGTGCCAGCAGTTTGCCGAGGACTAGACAAGACAATGAGCAGTTCTTC	CASSLPRTRQDNEQFF
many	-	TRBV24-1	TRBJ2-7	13	TGTGCCACCAGTGTTCCAGACCCTTACGAGCAGTACTTC	CATSVPDPYEQYF
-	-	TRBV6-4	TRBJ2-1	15	TGTGCCAGCAGTGATGGGGTCGGTTCCTACAATGAGCAGTTCTTC	CASSDGVGSYNEQFF
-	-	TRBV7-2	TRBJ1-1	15	TGTGCCAGCAGCTTAGTACTGGGAAGCGGCGCTGAAGCTTTCTTT	CASSLVLGSGAEAFF
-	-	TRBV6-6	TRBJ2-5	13	TGTGCCAGCACCAAAGGGACATTCGAGACCCAGTACTTC	CASTKGTFETQYF
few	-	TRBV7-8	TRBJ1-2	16	TGTGCCAGCAGCGGTGACCGCCAGATCTCTTTCTATGGCTACACCTTC	CASSGDRQISFYGYTF
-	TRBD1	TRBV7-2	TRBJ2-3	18	TGTGCCAGCAGCTCCTCACGGACAGGACAGCTGAGCACAGATACGCAGTATTTT	CASSSSRTGQLSTDTQYF
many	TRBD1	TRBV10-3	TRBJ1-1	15	TGTGCCATCAATGCGGGACAGGCCATGAACACTGAAGCTTTCTTT	CAINAGQAMNTEAFF
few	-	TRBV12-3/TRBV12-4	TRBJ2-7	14	TGTGCCAGCAGTTTCTCGCGGGGTCGCGACGAGCAGTACTTC	CASSFSRGRDEQYF
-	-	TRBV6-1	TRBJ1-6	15	TGTGCCAGCAGTGAACTCAGCGGGGGACCGTCACCCCTCCACTTT	CASSELSGGPSPLHF
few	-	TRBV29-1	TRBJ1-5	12	TGCAGCGTTGATTGGGGAGCCGGGCCCCAGCATTTT	CSVDWGAGPQHF
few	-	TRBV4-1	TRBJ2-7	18	TGCGCCAGCAGCCAAGCCCACCAGGTCCAGGGGACGTCCTACGAGCAGTACTTC	CASSQAHQVQGTSYEQYF
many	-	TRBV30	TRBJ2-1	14	TGTGCCTGGAGTAGGACATCAGGGTACAATGAGCAGTTCTTC	CAWSRTSGYNEQFF
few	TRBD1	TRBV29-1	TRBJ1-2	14	TGCAGCGTTGGTACAGGGGGCCTGGCCCTTGGCTACACCTTC	CSVGTGGLALGYTF
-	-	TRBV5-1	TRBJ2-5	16	TGCGCCAGCAGCTTTTCTGGCAGTAATACGGGGGAGACCCAGTACTTC	CASSFSGSNTGETQYF
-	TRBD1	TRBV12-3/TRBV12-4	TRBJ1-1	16	TGTGCCAGCAGTCGTTTGGACAGGGGGAATAGTGCTGAAGCTTTCTTT	CASSRLDRGNSAEAFF
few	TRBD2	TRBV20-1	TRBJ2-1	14	TGCAGTGCTAGATCCGGGAGGAGGGCCAATGAGCAGTTCTTC	CSARSGRRANEQFF
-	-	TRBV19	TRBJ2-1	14	TGTGCCAGTAGTATGTCGGGGTCCTACAATGAGCAGTTCTTC	CASSMSGSYNEQFF
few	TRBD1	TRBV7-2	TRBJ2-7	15	TGTGCCAGCAGCTTCCTCGGGACAGGGGCCTACGAGCAGTACTTC	CASSFLGTGAYEQYF
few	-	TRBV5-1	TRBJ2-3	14	TGCGCCAGCAGCTCCGGGGGGCCAGCAGATACGCAGTATTTT	CASSSGGPADTQYF
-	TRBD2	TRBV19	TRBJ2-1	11	TGTGCCAGTACGATAGCGGGCGAGCAGTTCTTC	CASTIAGEQFF
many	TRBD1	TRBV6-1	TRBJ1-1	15	TGTGCCAGCAGCGGGGACAGGGCCATGAACACTGAAGCTTTCTTT	CASSGDRAMNTEAFF
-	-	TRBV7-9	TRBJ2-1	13	TGTGCCAGCAGCGGACAGCCAGGGTCCGAGCAGTTCTTC	CASSGQPGSEQFF
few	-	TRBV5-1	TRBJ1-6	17	TGCGCCAGCAGCTTGGCCCCAATGGGGGCGGGTAATTCACCCCTCCACTTT	CASSLAPMGAGNSPLHF
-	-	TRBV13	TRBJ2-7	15	TGTGCCAGCAGCTTATTGTCAGGATTCTCCTACGAGCAGTACTTC	CASSLLSGFSYEQYF
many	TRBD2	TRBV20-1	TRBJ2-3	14	TGCAGTGCTAGTAAACTAGCGGGGGCAGATACGCAGTATTTT	CSASKLAGADTQYF
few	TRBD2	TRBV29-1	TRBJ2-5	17	TGCAGCGTTCCCCCTGGCGTTAGCGGGGGGAGAGAAGAGACCCAGTACTTC	CSVPPGVSGGREETQYF
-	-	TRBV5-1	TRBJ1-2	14	TGCGCCAGCAGCTTGGGGGAGGCCAACTATGGCTACACCTTC	CASSLGEANYGYTF
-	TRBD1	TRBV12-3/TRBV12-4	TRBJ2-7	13	TGTGCCAGCAGTAGACAGGGAATCTACGAGCAGTACTTC	CASSRQGIYEQYF
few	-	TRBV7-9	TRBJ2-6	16	TGTGCCAGCAGCTTAGCAGGCCTCTCTGGGGCCAACGTCCTGACTTTC	CASSLAGLSGANVLTF
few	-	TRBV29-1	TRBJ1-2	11	TGCAGCGTCAAGGGGGGCGAGGGCTACACCTTC	CSVKGGEGYTF